Described below is a single TCR beta chain sequence and its context. A single record per CDR3 protein comes from TCRdb applying MiXCR to the reads. The repertoire holds some 200,000 distinct CDR3 sequences, with about 21% as singletons. The source of the sample is a study of T cell repertoires in cytomegalovirus infection. Trimming cost V 2 bases and J 4 bases; bases outside gene matches: 3. Germline values: CDR1 SGHTA, CDR2 FQGNSA. This CDR3 region has 14 residues. The genes are TRBV7-2 and TRBJ2-7, with 9 bases aligning to TRBD2. What was sequenced was PBMCs. The TCR sequence derives from a human donor in good health (CMV status not recorded). Some clones in this sample may be carry-over from other donors' samples. This CDR3 reads CASSLTAGGYEQYF. DNA of the CDR3: TGTGCCAGCAGCTTAACAGCGGGAGGATACGAGCAGTACTTC.